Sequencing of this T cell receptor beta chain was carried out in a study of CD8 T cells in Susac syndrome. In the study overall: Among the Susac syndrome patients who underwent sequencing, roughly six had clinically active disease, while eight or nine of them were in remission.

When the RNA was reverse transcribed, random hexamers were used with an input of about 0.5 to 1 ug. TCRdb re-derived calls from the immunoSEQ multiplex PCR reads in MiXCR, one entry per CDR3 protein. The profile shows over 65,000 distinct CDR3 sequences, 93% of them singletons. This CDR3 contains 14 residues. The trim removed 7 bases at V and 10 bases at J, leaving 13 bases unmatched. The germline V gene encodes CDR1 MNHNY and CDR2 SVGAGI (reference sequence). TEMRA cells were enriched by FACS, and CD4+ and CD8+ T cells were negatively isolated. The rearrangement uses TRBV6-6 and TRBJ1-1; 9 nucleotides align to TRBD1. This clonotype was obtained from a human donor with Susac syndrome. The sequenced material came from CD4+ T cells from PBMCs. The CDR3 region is CASNPTGGIGRAFF. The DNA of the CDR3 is TGTGCCAGCAACCCGACAGGGGGTATCGGAAGAGCTTTCTTT.